These 9 T cell receptor beta chains originate from one sample sequenced in a study of human T cells and chemical hapten exposure. In TCRdb, the RACE reads were re-called with MiXCR into one record per CDR3 protein. The sample contains more than 95,000 distinct CDR3 sequences, less than 40% of which appear only once. The time point: patch test 3, about 24 weeks after DPC sensitization. As for treatment: therapeutic diphenylcyclopropenone sensitization with weekly scalp DPC. The sequenced sample was whole blood, obtained in connection with sensitization to the hapten diphenylcyclopropenone (DPC). The receptors originated from a man in his forties with alopecia areata. Some clones in this sample may be carry-over from other donors' samples.

This clonotype was observed a handful of times. CDR3 loop: CASSYWAGDSSYNEQFF. CDR3 in DNA: TGTGCCAGCAGTTACTGGGCCGGGGACTCCTCCTACAATGAGCAGTTCTTC. This sequence joins TRBV6-2 or TRBV6-3 and TRBJ2-1; D is perhaps TRBD2 (6 bases). The CDR3 is 17 amino acids. The germline CDR1 and CDR2 sequences are MNHEY and SVGEGT. The ends were cut back, 1 base at V and 0 bases at J, with 13 bases in the middle.

The chain is built from TRBV28 and TRBJ2-3; D is possibly TRBD1 (6 bases). The CDR3 loop spans 17 amino acids. Trimming left V 5 bases short and J 3 bases short, with 21 bases between. From germline, CDR1 is MDHEN and CDR2 SYDVKM. The CDR3 is CASSPAGTRLSTDTQYF. CDR3 sequence (DNA): TGTGCCAGCAGTCCAGCCGGGACACGATTGTCAACAGATACGCAGTATTTT.

The gene calls are TRBV25-1 and TRBJ2-3, with 8 bases lining up with TRBD1. The CDR3 length is 14 residues. Germline V gives CDR1 MGHDK, CDR2 SYGVNS. With 6 bases clipped from V and 3 bases from J, the junction kept 5 bases outside the gene matches. CDR3 protein: CASRPGTGTDTQYF. The DNA of the CDR3 is TGTGCCAGCAGACCCGGGACAGGTACAGATACGCAGTATTTT. The complete variable domain, with remaining parts taken from reference TRBV25-1 and TRBJ2-3, reads EADIYQTPRYLVIGTGKKITLECSQTMGHDKMYWYQQDPGMELHLIHYSYGVNSTEKGDLSSESTVSRIRTEHFPLTLESARPSHTSQYLCASRPGTGTDTQYFGPGTRLTVL.

This clonotype was counted a few times. The V call is TRBV10-2, the J call TRBJ2-3; 9 nucleotides align to TRBD2. The ends lost 7 bases at V and 6 bases at J; junction bases unmatched: 5. The CDR3 is 13 residues long. Germline V CDR1 and CDR2: WSHSY, SAAADI. The CDR3 DNA reads TGCGCCAGCATGGTAGCGGGAGCGGATACGCAGTATTTT. As protein: CASMVAGADTQYF.

The chain carries TRBV29-1 and TRBJ1-1; D ambiguous. The V end was cut by 5 bases, the J end by 6 bases, with 10 bases between. CDR1 and CDR2 (germline): SQVTM, ANQGSEA. The length of the CDR3 is 11 residues. CDR3 bases: TGCAGCGTTAGATTGAAGCCTGAAGCTTTCTTT. Translated, it gives CSVRLKPEAFF. Looking up the rest from reference TRBV29-1 and TRBJ1-1 gives the full variable domain: SAVISQKPSRDICQRGTSLTIQCQVDSQVTMMFWYRQQPGQSLTLIATANQGSEATYESGFVIDKFPISRPNLTFSTLTVSNMSPEDSSIYLCSVRLKPEAFFGQGTRLTVV.

Sample share makes this clonotype medium-sized. The V and J genes are TRBV6-5 and TRBJ2-1; 10 bases map to TRBD1. In germline, CDR1 is MNHEY, CDR2 SVGAGI. The CDR3 extends over 14 amino acids. The V and J ends lost 6 bases and 7 bases, in that order; junction bases with no gene match: 6. The DNA for the CDR3 is TGTGCCAGCAGCCCTGGACAGGGGGGGAATGAGCAGTTCTTC. Translating it yields CASSPGQGGNEQFF.

The table lists this clonotype with a few counts. This chain uses TRBV29-1 with TRBJ2-1; 11 bases agree with TRBD2. The CDR3 runs 14 residues. With V trimmed by 5 bases and J by 3 bases, 3 bases remained unmatched. Per germline, CDR1 SQVTM and CDR2 ANQGSEA. CDR3: CSVFTSGSYNEQFF. Here the CDR3 DNA reads TGCAGCGTTTTTACTAGCGGGAGCTACAATGAGCAGTTCTTC.

This clonotype came up a few times. The chain is built from TRBV28 and TRBJ1-5; TRBD1 matches 8 bases. Germline CDR1 and CDR2: MDHEN and SYDVKM. The junction had 9 bases not matched to a gene; V was cut back by 6 bases and J by 5 bases. This CDR3 contains 15 residues. The CDR3: CASRGGAGGYQPQHF. CDR3 DNA sequence: TGTGCCAGCAGGGGAGGGGCAGGGGGCTATCAGCCCCAGCATTTT.

The genes are TRBV6-2 or TRBV6-3 and TRBJ2-3; D uncertain. The CDR3 has 12 residues. Germline CDR1 is MNHEY and CDR2 is SVGEGT. With 6 bases removed from V and 3 bases from J, the gap between germline ends came to 7 bases. The CDR3 loop is CASRHVTDTQYF. CDR3 DNA: TGTGCCAGCAGGCACGTTACAGATACGCAGTATTTT.